The present entry profiles one T cell receptor beta chain with its context. Its antigen is unknown. The data derive from a study of cytomegalovirus exposure and HLA in healthy donors. Overall study results and limits: The study listed some 160 cytomegalovirus-associated TCR beta chains. The dataset shows that most TCR sequences were rare, while some public TCRs occurred in many donors.

The assay was immunoSEQ multiplex PCR, and TCRdb's table has in-frame clones only and misses some. The profile covers about 110,000 clones, with approximately 90% appearing a single time and approximately 1.4% taken by the ten largest. Donors were drawn from the approximately 120-subject validation cohort, separate from the roughly 700-subject first cohort. The TCR comes from a woman under 40 in good health and CMV-seropositive. The specimen was PBMCs.

In nucleotides, the CDR3 is TGTGCCAGCAGTGCCCCCAGGGGTAGCAATCAGCCCCAGCATTTT. Protein sequence: CASSAPRGSNQPQHF. The V call is TRBV6-1, the J call TRBJ1-5, with D perhaps TRBD1 (6 bases). Germline values: CDR1 MNHNS, CDR2 SASEGT. The CDR3 runs to 15 residues. V was shortened by 4 bases and J by 0 bases, with 10 bases between the two germline ends.